These 9 T cell receptor beta chains share one sample of origin, sequenced in a study of shared clonotypes between healthy human individuals. Some clones are missing from TCRdb's copy, which holds only in-frame ones; the method was immunoSEQ multiplex PCR. This table has about 1.1 million clones, 77% appearing once. The sequencing input was memory CD4+ T cells from PBMCs. Noted subset: CD45RA-negative fraction. All receptors come from a man younger than 30 in good health. Some clones in this sample may be carry-over from other donors' samples.

This clone has more than one count but fewer than ten. The genes are TRBV11-2 and TRBJ2-1; the D is unclear. Germline V gene data show CDR1 as SGHAT and CDR2 as FQNNGV. CDR3 size: 15 residues. Trimming removed 1 base at V and 9 bases at J, with 16 bases between. The CDR3 region has the DNA TGTGCCAGCAGCTTAGTAGGTCCACGGTTAGGTGAGCAGTTCTTC. Translation: CASSLVGPRLGEQFF.

The genes are TRBV7-9 and TRBJ2-1; tentative D call: TRBD2 (6 bases). From germline, CDR1 is SEHNR and CDR2 FQNEAQ (reference sequence). V was clipped by 5 bases and J by 0 bases, with 20 bases between them. The CDR3 consists of 18 residues. The CDR3 region has the DNA TGTGCCAGCAGCCCCAGGTCAGGAGGGCCCCCCTCCTACAATGAGCAGTTCTTC. Translating gives CASSPRSGGPPSYNEQFF. Full variable domain (remainder filled in from reference TRBV7-9 and TRBJ2-1): DTGVSQNPRHKITKRGQNVTFRCDPISEHNRLYWYRQTLGQGPEFLTYFQNEAQLEKSRLLSDRFSAERPKGSFSTLEIQRTEQGDSAMYLCASSPRSGGPPSYNEQFFGPGTRLTVL.

This rearrangement joins TRBV6-5 to TRBJ2-1, with D possibly being TRBD1 (6 bases). CDR1 and CDR2 from the germline V gene are MNHEY and SVGAGI. The CDR3 extends over 11 amino acids. Trimming removed 2 bases from V and 14 bases from J, with 10 bases in between. The CDR3 is CASSYLNREFF. Here the CDR3 DNA reads TGTGCCAGCAGTTACCTCAACAGGGAGTTCTTC.

The rearrangement uses TRBV28 and TRBJ1-6; maybe TRBD1 (5 bases). Germline V gene data show CDR1 as MDHEN and CDR2 as SYDVKM. CDR3 length: 14 amino acids. The ends were cut back, 0 bases at V and 7 bases at J, with 7 bases in the middle. CDR3 sequence: CASSLWGDNSPLHF. CDR3 nucleotide sequence: TGTGCCAGCAGTTTATGGGGGGACAATTCACCCCTCCACTTT.

V usage is TRBV6-6 and J usage is TRBJ1-2; the match to TRBD1 covers 11 bases. This CDR3 is built from 13 residues. The germline V gene encodes CDR1 MNHNY and CDR2 SVGAGI (reference sequence). V gave up 7 bases and J gave up 8 bases; unmatched junction bases: 6. CDR3 coding DNA: TGTGCCAGCACTAGGGACAGGGGGGTAGGCTACACCTTC. Translated: CASTRDRGVGYTF.

This rearrangement joins TRBV10-3 to TRBJ1-3; no definite D call. Germline V gives CDR1 ENHRY, CDR2 SYGVKD. Trimming took 3 bases from V and 1 from J, leaving 13 bases between them. The CDR3 sequence is 16 residues long. The CDR3 DNA reads as TGTGCCATCAGTGAACACGGGAGGGTTTCTGGAAACACCATATATTTT. Its protein product is CAISEHGRVSGNTIYF.

J is TRBJ2-1 and V is TRBV4-2; TRBD2 aligns across 15 bases. V gave up 3 bases and J gave up 5 bases; unmatched junction bases: 5. CDR3 length equals 17 residues. Germline V CDR1 and CDR2: LGHNA, YNFKEQ. The DNA for the CDR3 is TGTGCCAGCAGCCAGGGACTAGCGGGAGGATTCAACAATGAGCAGTTCTTC. Residues: CASSQGLAGGFNNEQFF.

The chain is built from TRBV6-1 and TRBJ1-5; 8 bases align to TRBD1. The V gene end was trimmed by 6 bases and the J gene end by 6 bases; junction bases not matched to a gene: 4. There are 13 residues in the CDR3. Per the germline V gene, CDR1 is MNHNS and CDR2 is SASEGT. The CDR3, as DNA: TGTGCCAGCAGGCCGGGACAGGTTCAGCCCCAGCATTTT. It codes for CASRPGQVQPQHF.

In the case of this clone: Other DNA sequences in this specimen translate into the identical CDR3. The chain combines TRBV5-1 with TRBJ2-2, with 7 bases identical to TRBD2. Trimming cost V 0 bases and J 6 bases; bases outside gene matches: 5. CDR1 SGHRS and CDR2 YFSETQ come from the germline V gene. This CDR3 spans 15 amino acids. The CDR3 here is CASSLALAGPGELFF. CDR3 coding DNA: TGCGCCAGCAGCTTGGCGTTAGCGGGTCCCGGGGAGCTGTTTTTT.